A selection of T cell receptor beta chains follows, all from one sample in a study of cytomegalovirus exposure and HLA in healthy donors. Here immunoSEQ multiplex PCR was the method, and the copy in TCRdb shows in-frame clones only, minus some. The sample shows 200,000 or so clones, 82% of them seen only once. The sample was PBMCs. These receptors were taken from a woman aged 50 to 65 in good health and CMV-seropositive. Both conserved end residues are trimmed from each CDR3. Fields, in order: CDR3 protein, V gene, J gene.

CDR3 protein: SSSPQGVGETQY
V gene: TRBV7-9
J gene: TRBJ2-5

CDR3 protein: ASSPGTGRTGELF
V gene: TRBV6-5
J gene: TRBJ2-2

CDR3 protein: ASSTSTGLNEQF
V gene: TRBV7-6
J gene: TRBJ2-1

CDR3 protein: ASSHGLAGPQETQY
V gene: TRBV27
J gene: TRBJ2-5

CDR3 protein: ASSFSGAYNEQF
V gene: TRBV11-2
J gene: TRBJ2-1

CDR3 protein: ASSLDIHYGYT
V gene: TRBV11-2
J gene: TRBJ1-2

CDR3 protein: SARTGGHYEQY
V gene: TRBV29-1
J gene: NA

CDR3 protein: ASSPGQGVSDEQY
V gene: TRBV19
J gene: TRBJ2-7

CDR3 protein: ASSLVPTGGKNSPLH
V gene: TRBV5-1
J gene: TRBJ1-6

CDR3 protein: AWTQGARAEQY
V gene: TRBV30
J gene: TRBJ2-7

CDR3 protein: ASRETGRSPLH
V gene: TRBV2
J gene: TRBJ1-6

CDR3 protein: ASSLPIAGGADTQY
V gene: TRBV5-1
J gene: TRBJ2-3

CDR3 protein: ASSLIDREDGYT
V gene: TRBV5-6
J gene: TRBJ1-2

CDR3 protein: ASSLIGGRAAYEQY
V gene: TRBV7-9
J gene: TRBJ2-7

CDR3 protein: ASPNVIAGGKERGPYNEQF
V gene: TRBV9
J gene: TRBJ2-1

CDR3 protein: AISGKGTGGGTGELF
V gene: TRBV10-3
J gene: TRBJ2-2

CDR3 protein: ASTNRGLADTQY
V gene: TRBV6-4
J gene: TRBJ2-3

CDR3 protein: ASSTRAGGPSYNEQF
V gene: TRBV7-9
J gene: TRBJ2-1

CDR3 protein: SGRQGEETQY
V gene: TRBV29-1
J gene: TRBJ2-5

CDR3 protein: ASSLKGGSTEAF
V gene: TRBV7-3
J gene: TRBJ1-1

CDR3 protein: ASSFGRGSTDTQY
V gene: TRBV28
J gene: TRBJ2-3

CDR3 protein: AWGQDSYEQY
V gene: TRBV30
J gene: TRBJ2-7

CDR3 protein: ASSATGEGEQY
V gene: TRBV6-1
J gene: TRBJ2-7

CDR3 protein: ASSGESSYEQY
V gene: TRBV5-1
J gene: TRBJ2-7

CDR3 protein: ASSSGLNTDTQY
V gene: TRBV7-9
J gene: TRBJ2-3

CDR3 protein: ASSDLPSTDTQY
V gene: TRBV10-2
J gene: TRBJ2-3

CDR3 protein: ASSLWGDGDQEQY
V gene: TRBV21-1
J gene: TRBJ2-7

CDR3 protein: ASSLGTSGSTDTQY
V gene: TRBV11-3
J gene: TRBJ2-3

CDR3 protein: ASSSLAGVVSNEQF
V gene: TRBV5-4
J gene: TRBJ2-1

CDR3 protein: ASSWTLAPQETQY
V gene: TRBV5-1
J gene: TRBJ2-5

CDR3 protein: ASSDGRGINQPQH
V gene: TRBV10-1
J gene: TRBJ1-5

CDR3 protein: ASSEVLGVKNIQY
V gene: TRBV2
J gene: TRBJ2-4

CDR3 protein: ASKLQGANTEAF
V gene: TRBV6-5
J gene: TRBJ1-1

CDR3 protein: ASSPEGQGRSEQY
V gene: TRBV19
J gene: TRBJ2-7

CDR3 protein: ASSGGGHAYEQY
V gene: TRBV11-2
J gene: TRBJ2-7

CDR3 protein: ASSYGQGGNQPQH
V gene: TRBV11-2
J gene: TRBJ1-5

CDR3 protein: ASSLGGGGSYNEQF
V gene: TRBV7-6
J gene: TRBJ2-1

CDR3 protein: ASSLPSDSYEQY
V gene: TRBV5-1
J gene: TRBJ2-7

CDR3 protein: ASSSGGGETQY
V gene: TRBV6-6
J gene: TRBJ2-5

CDR3 protein: ASSLSGGSYNEQF
V gene: TRBV5-4
J gene: TRBJ2-1

CDR3 protein: ATATSGTQY
V gene: TRBV28
J gene: NA